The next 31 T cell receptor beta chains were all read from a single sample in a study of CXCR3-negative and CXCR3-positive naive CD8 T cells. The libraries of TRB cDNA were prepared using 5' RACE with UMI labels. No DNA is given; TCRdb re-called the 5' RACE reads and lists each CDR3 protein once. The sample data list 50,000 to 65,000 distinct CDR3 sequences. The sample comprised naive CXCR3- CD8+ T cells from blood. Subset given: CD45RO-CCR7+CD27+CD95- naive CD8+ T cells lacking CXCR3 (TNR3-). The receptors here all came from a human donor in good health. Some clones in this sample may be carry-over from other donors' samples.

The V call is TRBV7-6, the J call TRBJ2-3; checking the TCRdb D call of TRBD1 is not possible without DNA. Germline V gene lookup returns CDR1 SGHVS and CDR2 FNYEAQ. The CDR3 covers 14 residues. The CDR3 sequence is CASSPNRASDTQYF. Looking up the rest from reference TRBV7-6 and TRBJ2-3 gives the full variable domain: GAGVSQSPRYKVTKRGQDVALRCDPISGHVSLYWYRQALGQGPEFLTYFNYEAQQDKSGLPNDRFSAERPEGSISTLTIQRTEQRDSAMYRCASSPNRASDTQYFGPGTRLTVL.

This CDR3 reads CASGGQDYNEQFF. The chain combines TRBV6-6 with TRBJ2-1; TCRdb calls TRBD1, which cannot be checked without DNA. From germline, CDR1 is MNHNY and CDR2 SVGAGI (reference sequence). This CDR3 is built from 13 residues.

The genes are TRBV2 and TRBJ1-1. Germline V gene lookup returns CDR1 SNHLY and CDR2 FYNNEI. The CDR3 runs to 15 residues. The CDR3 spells CASSEVATHTHGAFF.

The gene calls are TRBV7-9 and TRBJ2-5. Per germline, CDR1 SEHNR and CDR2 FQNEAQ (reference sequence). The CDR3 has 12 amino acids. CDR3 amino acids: CASRMVKETQYF.

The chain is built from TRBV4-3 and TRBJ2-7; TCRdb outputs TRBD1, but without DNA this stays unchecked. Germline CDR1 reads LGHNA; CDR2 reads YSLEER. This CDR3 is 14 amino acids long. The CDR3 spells CASSHGRGGYEQYF.

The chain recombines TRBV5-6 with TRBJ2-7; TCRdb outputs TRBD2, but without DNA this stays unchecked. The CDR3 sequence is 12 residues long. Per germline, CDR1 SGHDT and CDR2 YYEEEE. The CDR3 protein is CASGTSGKEQYF. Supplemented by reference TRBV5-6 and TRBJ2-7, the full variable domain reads DAGVTQSPTHLIKTRGQQVTLRCSPKSGHDTVSWYQQALGQGPQFIFQYYEEEERQRGNFPDRFSGHQFPNYSSELNVNALLLGDSALYLCASGTSGKEQYFGPGTRLTVT.

The chain's CDR3 is CASSYPGLGQGNNEQFF. The chain has TRBV6-2 or TRBV6-3 and TRBJ2-1; TCRdb indicates TRBD1, and absent DNA this call remains unverified. This CDR3 is 17 amino acids long. The germline gives CDR1 MNHEY, CDR2 SVGEGT.

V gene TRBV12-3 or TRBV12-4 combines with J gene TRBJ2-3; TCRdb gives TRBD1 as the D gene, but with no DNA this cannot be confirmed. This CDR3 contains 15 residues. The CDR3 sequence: CASSSSTGTTDTQYF.

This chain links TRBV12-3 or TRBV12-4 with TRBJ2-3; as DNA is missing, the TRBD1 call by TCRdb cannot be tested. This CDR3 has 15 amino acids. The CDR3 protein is CASNTRQESTDTQYF.

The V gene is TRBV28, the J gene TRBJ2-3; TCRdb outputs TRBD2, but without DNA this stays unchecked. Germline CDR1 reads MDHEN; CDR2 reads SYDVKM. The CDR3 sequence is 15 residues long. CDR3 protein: CASRQTSGGTDTQYF.

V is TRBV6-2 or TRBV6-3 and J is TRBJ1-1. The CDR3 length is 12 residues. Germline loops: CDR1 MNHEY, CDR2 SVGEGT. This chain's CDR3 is CASSYANTEAFF.

The CDR3 here is CASTPIQGHQPQHF. The V call is TRBV7-3, the J call TRBJ1-5; without DNA, the TCRdb call of TRBD1 cannot be checked. Germline V gene lookup returns CDR1 SGHTA and CDR2 FQGTGA. The CDR3 sequence is 14 residues long.

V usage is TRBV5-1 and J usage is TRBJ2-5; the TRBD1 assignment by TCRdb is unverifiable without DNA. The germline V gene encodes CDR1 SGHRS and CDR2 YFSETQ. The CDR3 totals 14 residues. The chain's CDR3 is CASSLEGAWETQYF.

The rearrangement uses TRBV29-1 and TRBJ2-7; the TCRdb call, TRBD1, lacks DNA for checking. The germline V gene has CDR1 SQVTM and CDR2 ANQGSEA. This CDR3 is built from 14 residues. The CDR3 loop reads CSVFGTETLYEQYF.

The CDR3 loop is CASSLTGGLAGGNEQFF. The chain uses TRBV7-3 and TRBJ2-1; TCRdb's D call, TRBD2, is unchecked because there is no DNA. Per germline, CDR1 SGHTA and CDR2 FQGTGA. This CDR3 has 17 amino acids.

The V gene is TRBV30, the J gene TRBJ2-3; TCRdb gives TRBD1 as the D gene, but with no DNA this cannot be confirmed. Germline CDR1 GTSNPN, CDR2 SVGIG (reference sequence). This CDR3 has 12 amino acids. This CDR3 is CAWLGGTDTQYF. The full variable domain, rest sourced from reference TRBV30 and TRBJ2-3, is SQTIHQWPATLVQPVGSPLSLECTVEGTSNPNLYWYRQAAGRGLQLLFYSVGIGQISSEVPQNLSASRPQDRQFILSSKKLLLSDSGFYLCAWLGGTDTQYFGPGTRLTVL.

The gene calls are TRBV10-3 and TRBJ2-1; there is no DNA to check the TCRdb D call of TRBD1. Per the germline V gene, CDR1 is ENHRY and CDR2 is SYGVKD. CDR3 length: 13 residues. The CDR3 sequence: CAINRESYNEQFF.

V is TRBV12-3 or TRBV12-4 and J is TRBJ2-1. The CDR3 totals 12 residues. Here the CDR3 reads CASSFWGNEQFF.

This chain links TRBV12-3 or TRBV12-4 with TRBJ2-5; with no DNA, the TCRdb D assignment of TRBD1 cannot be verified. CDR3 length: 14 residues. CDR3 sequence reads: CASSWAISSYEQYF.

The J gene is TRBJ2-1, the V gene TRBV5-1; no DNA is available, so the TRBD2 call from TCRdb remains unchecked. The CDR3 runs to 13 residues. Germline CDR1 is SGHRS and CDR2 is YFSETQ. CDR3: CASSPPSMNEQFF.

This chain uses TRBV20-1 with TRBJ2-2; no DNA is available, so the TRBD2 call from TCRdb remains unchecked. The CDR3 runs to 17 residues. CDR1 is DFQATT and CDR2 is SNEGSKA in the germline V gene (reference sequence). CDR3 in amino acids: CSARSWTSGGIGGELFF.

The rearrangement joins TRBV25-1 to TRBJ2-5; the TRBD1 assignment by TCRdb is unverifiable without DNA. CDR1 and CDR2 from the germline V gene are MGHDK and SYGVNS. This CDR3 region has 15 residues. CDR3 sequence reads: CASSEWDRESETQYF.

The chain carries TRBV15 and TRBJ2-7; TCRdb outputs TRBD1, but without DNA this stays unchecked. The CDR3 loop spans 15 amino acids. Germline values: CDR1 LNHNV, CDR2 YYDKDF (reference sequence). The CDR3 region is CATSRDGPPLYEQYF.

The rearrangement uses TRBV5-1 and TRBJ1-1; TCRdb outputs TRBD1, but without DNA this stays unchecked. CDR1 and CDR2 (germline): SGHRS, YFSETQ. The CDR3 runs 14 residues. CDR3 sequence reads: CASSSFDSTTEAFF.

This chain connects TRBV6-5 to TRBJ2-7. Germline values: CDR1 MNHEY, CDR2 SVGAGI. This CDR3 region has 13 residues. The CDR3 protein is CASSYDIYYEQYF.

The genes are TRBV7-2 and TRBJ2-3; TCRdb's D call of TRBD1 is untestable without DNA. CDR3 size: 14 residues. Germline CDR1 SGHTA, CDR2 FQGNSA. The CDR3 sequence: CASSLDPGTDTQYF. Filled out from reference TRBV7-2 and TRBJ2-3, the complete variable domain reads GAGVSQSPSNKVTEKGKDVELRCDPISGHTALYWYRQSLGQGLEFLIYFQGNSAPDKSGLPSDRFSAERTGGSVSTLTIQRTQQEDSAVYLCASSLDPGTDTQYFGPGTRLTVL.

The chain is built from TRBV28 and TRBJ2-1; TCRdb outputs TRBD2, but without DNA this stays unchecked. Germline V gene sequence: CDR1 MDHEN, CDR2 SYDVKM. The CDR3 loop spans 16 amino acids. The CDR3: CASSLTSGSSYNEQFF.

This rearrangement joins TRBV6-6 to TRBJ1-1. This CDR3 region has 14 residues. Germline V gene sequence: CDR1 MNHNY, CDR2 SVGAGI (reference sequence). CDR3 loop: CASSYPGLGTEAFF.

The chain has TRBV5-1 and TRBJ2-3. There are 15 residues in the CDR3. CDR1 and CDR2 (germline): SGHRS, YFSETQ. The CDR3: CASSPVGYTTDTQYF.

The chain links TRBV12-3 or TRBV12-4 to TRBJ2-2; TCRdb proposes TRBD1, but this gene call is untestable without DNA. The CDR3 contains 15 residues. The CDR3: CARSSPRGETGELFF.

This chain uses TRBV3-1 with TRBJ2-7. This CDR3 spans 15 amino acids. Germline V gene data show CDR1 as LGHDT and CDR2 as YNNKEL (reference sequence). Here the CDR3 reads CASSQVRRISYEQYF.